One and the same sample provided the 28 T cell receptor beta chains below, sequenced in a study of T cells in Graves' hyperthyroidism and ophthalmopathy. The CDR3 regions of TCR beta were amplified from RNA transcripts. A set of HTBI primers served as the primers for a first-round RT-PCR of the TCR CDR3. From the multiplex PCR reads, TCRdb called clonotypes with MiXCR, one entry per CDR3 protein. The sample has 500,000 to 600,000 distinct CDR3 sequences; about 45% are singletons. Sequenced material: peripheral blood or thyroid tissue (not recorded which). All receptors derive from a woman younger than 30 with Graves' hyperthyroidism.

This clonotype has at least ten counts. This chain links TRBV12-3 or TRBV12-4 with TRBJ2-7; D perhaps matches TRBD1 (6 bases). Trimming cost V 5 bases and J 0 bases, with 14 bases left between them. CDR3 length: 15 residues. In DNA, the CDR3 is TGTGCCAGCAGTCTTTATGGGGACAACTCCTACGAGCAGTACTTC. This gives the protein CASSLYGDNSYEQYF.

This chain joins TRBV3-1 and TRBJ1-4; a weak D match, TRBD1 (6 bases). V was shortened by 2 bases and J by 8 bases, with 12 bases between the two germline ends. Germline V lookup: CDR1 LGHDT, CDR2 YNNKEL (reference sequence). The CDR3 is made up of 14 amino acids. In DNA, the CDR3 is TGTGCCAGCAGCCAATTGGGGGCAAGGGAAAAACTGTTTTTT. Protein: CASSQLGAREKLFF. Supplemented by reference TRBV3-1 and TRBJ1-4, the full variable domain reads DTAVSQTPKYLVTQMGNDKSIKCEQNLGHDTMYWYKQDSKKFLKIMFSYNNKELIINETVPNRFSPKSPDKAHLNLHINSLELGDSAVYFCASSQLGAREKLFFGSGTQLSVL.

Ten or more counts support this clonotype. The chain combines TRBV7-9 with TRBJ1-5; D gene ambiguous. Germline V gene lookup returns CDR1 SEHNR and CDR2 FQNEAQ (reference sequence). V gave up 5 bases and J gave up 7 bases, with 15 bases separating them. The CDR3 length is 14 residues. The CDR3 DNA reads as TGTGCCAGCAGCATCGAGGAGGGCGGCCAGCCCCAGCATTTT. Its translation is CASSIEEGGQPQHF.

This clonotype showed up just once. The rearrangement links TRBV12-3 or TRBV12-4 to TRBJ2-7; D uncertain. V was shortened by 4 bases and J by 6 bases, with 16 bases between the two germline ends. The CDR3 totals 14 residues. CDR3 DNA: TGTGCCAGCAGTTACTCGACTGTGGGCGTCGAGCAGTACTTC. Protein: CASSYSTVGVEQYF.

This clonotype was picked up many times. The chain is built from TRBV19 and TRBJ1-5; no clear D gene. Germline V gene lookup returns CDR1 LNHDA and CDR2 SQIVND (reference sequence). The CDR3 consists of 11 residues. Trimming removed 6 bases at V and 8 bases at J, with 8 bases between. CDR3 DNA sequence: TGTGCCAGTAGCGCCGGTGAGCCCCAGCATTTT. Protein: CASSAGEPQHF. The whole variable domain, filled in from reference TRBV19 and TRBJ1-5, reads DGGITQSPKYLFRKEGQNVTLSCEQNLNHDAMYWYRQDPGQGLRLIYYSQIVNDFQKGDIAEGYSVSREKKESFPLTVTSAQKNPTAFYLCASSAGEPQHFGDGTRLSIL.

As DNA, the CDR3 is TGTGCCAGCAGCACTGGTGGGGAGCTGTTTTTT. This sequence encodes CASSTGGELFF. The rearrangement links TRBV7-2 to TRBJ2-2, with D unresolved. This CDR3 has 11 amino acids. The germline V gene has CDR1 SGHTA and CDR2 FQGNSA. Trimming left V 5 bases short and J 8 bases short, with 6 bases between. The variable domain in full, with the rest retrieved from reference TRBV7-2 and TRBJ2-2, is GAGVSQSPSNKVTEKGKDVELRCDPISGHTALYWYRQSLGQGLEFLIYFQGNSAPDKSGLPSDRFSAERTGGSVSTLTIQRTQQEDSAVYLCASSTGGELFFGEGSRLTVL.

This clonotype was seen at least ten times. The chain combines TRBV5-1 with TRBJ1-2; D might be TRBD1 (6 bases). The germline V and J ends were trimmed by 4 bases and 1 base, with 11 bases remaining between them. Germline V gene lookup returns CDR1 SGHRS and CDR2 YFSETQ. CDR3 size: 14 residues. The CDR3, as DNA: TGCGCCAGCAGCCAGCCGGACAGTAACTATGGCTACACCTTC. Residues: CASSQPDSNYGYTF.

Ten or more counts support this clonotype. The J gene is TRBJ2-7, the V gene TRBV20-1; 8 nucleotides match TRBD2. Germline V gene sequence: CDR1 DFQATT, CDR2 SNEGSKA (reference sequence). The V gene end was trimmed by 5 bases and the J gene end by 0 bases; junction bases not matched to a gene: 9. This CDR3 region has 15 residues. The CDR3 protein is CSAREVAGLSYEQYF. For the CDR3, the DNA is TGCAGTGCTCGGGAGGTAGCGGGGCTCTCCTACGAGCAGTACTTC.

This chain connects TRBV11-2 to TRBJ1-5; the D gene is possibly TRBD1 (5 bases). This CDR3 region has 16 residues. Germline V gene sequence: CDR1 SGHAT, CDR2 FQNNGV. Trimming took off 1 base at V and 0 bases at J, with 10 bases between the two ends. The CDR3 nucleotides are TGTGCCAGCAGCTTAGTGGGGCGGAATAGCAATCAGCCCCAGCATTTT. Its protein product is CASSLVGRNSNQPQHF.

Regarding this clonotype: A clone one base away is much larger, so this may be a read error. This chain joins TRBV2 and TRBJ2-7, with 10 bases fitting TRBD2. V lost 6 bases and J lost 7; bases outside the gene matches: 15. CDR3 length: 16 amino acids. Germline CDR1 SNHLY, CDR2 FYNNEI. The CDR3 DNA reads TGTGCCAGCAGGGGCAGGATAGCGGGAGGCCACAATGAGCAGTACTTC. Its protein is CASRGRIAGGHNEQYF. The full variable domain, in which reference TRBV2 and TRBJ2-7 provide the parts outside the CDR3, is EPEVTQTPSHQVTQMGQEVILRCVPISNHLYFYWYRQILGQKVEFLVSFYNNEISEKSEIFDDQFSVERPDGSNFTLKIRSTKLEDSAMYFCASRGRIAGGHNEQYFGPGTRLTVT.

To note about this clonotype: As the CDR3 is not closed by the conserved phenylalanine or tryptophan, this likely results from a read error. The limits of the CDR3 on the DNA are not certain, so only TCRdb's listed CDR3 is given. The V and J genes are TRBV10-2 and TRBJ1-2. A total of 13 residues make up the CDR3, ends included. Per the germline V gene, CDR1 is WSHSY and CDR2 is SAAADI. The CDR3 loop reads CASSEVGYYGHTL.

This clonotype came up many times. V and J are TRBV4-3 and TRBJ1-2; D gene unclear. The CDR3 is made up of 14 amino acids. Per germline, CDR1 LGHNA and CDR2 YSLEER. Trimming pared 1 base from V and 4 bases from J, leaving 10 bases between. CDR3 amino acids: CASSQVIEGYGYTF. The DNA of the CDR3 is TGCGCCAGCAGCCAAGTTATCGAGGGCTATGGCTACACCTTC.

With respect to this clonotype: The junction does not match germline at one end; this may be a read error. The CDR3: CASSFGGNEQSF. CDR3 nucleotides: TGTGCCAGCAGCTTTGGTGGCAATGAGCAGTCCTTC. The chain combines TRBV7-2 with TRBJ2-7; no firm D call. The CDR3 is 12 residues long. Looked up from germline, CDR1 is SGHTA and CDR2 is FQGNSA.

The rearrangement joins TRBV6-5 to TRBJ2-7, with 8 bases matching TRBD2. Looked up from germline, CDR1 is MNHEY and CDR2 is SVGAGI. The CDR3 covers 16 residues. V shed 5 bases, J shed 0 bases, and the junction held 9 bases outside the gene matches. For the CDR3, the DNA is TGTGCCAGCAGTGACCCCAGCGGGAGTTACTCCTACGAGCAGTACTTC. Residues: CASSDPSGSYSYEQYF.

This clonotype was recorded at least ten times. V is TRBV24-1 and J is TRBJ1-5; a weak D match, TRBD1 (5 bases). Trimming removed 4 bases from V and 4 bases from J, with 16 bases in between. The CDR3 spans 16 residues. Germline loops: CDR1 KGHDR, CDR2 SFDVKD. The CDR3 region is CATSESTGDQNQPQHF. The CDR3 DNA reads as TGTGCCACCAGTGAGAGTACAGGAGACCAAAATCAGCCCCAGCATTTT.

This clonotype was observed at least ten times. J is TRBJ2-5 and V is TRBV20-1; the D is unclear. With 0 bases removed from V and 7 bases from J, the gap between germline ends came to 0 bases. Germline-derived CDR1 and CDR2 are DFQATT and SNEGSKA (reference sequence). The CDR3 is 9 residues long. This chain's CDR3 is CSARETQYF. The DNA of the CDR3 is TGCAGTGCTAGAGAGACCCAGTACTTC.

In its sample, this clonotype was seen once. The chain recombines TRBV20-1 with TRBJ2-7; possibly TRBD2 for D (5 bases). V was shortened by 5 bases and J by 6 bases, with 17 bases between the two germline ends. The V gene's germline CDR1 is DFQATT and CDR2 SNEGSKA (reference sequence). The CDR3 is made up of 13 amino acids. CDR3 sequence: CSAVGWRLGEQYF. Written as DNA, the CDR3 is TGCAGTGCTGTAGGGTGGAGGTTGGGCGAGCAGTACTTC.

The chain combines TRBV7-9 with TRBJ2-5, with TRBD2 matching 11 bases. The CDR3 is 17 amino acids. Germline CDR1 and CDR2: SEHNR and FQNEAQ (reference sequence). Losses at the gene ends were 4 bases for V and 5 bases for J; bases not matched to a gene: 12. The CDR3 protein is CASSSLLAGENYETQYF. DNA of the CDR3: TGTGCCAGCAGCTCCTTACTAGCGGGGGAGAACTACGAGACCCAGTACTTC. The full variable domain, rest sourced from reference TRBV7-9 and TRBJ2-5, is DTGVSQNPRHKITKRGQNVTFRCDPISEHNRLYWYRQTLGQGPEFLTYFQNEAQLEKSRLLSDRFSAERPKGSFSTLEIQRTEQGDSAMYLCASSSLLAGENYETQYFGPGTRLLVL.

This clonotype came up many times. In DNA, the CDR3 is TGTGCCACCCAGGGGCCCGAAAAAGAGACCCAGTACTTC. It translates to CATQGPEKETQYF. The chain employs TRBV12-3 or TRBV12-4 and TRBJ2-5; D possibly corresponds to TRBD1 (6 bases). This CDR3 is built from 13 residues. Trimming shortened V by 10 bases and J by 3 bases, and 15 bases separated the two germline ends.

In this sample, this clonotype turned up many times. The J gene is TRBJ1-3, the V gene TRBV7-7, with D perhaps TRBD1 (6 bases). The V gene's germline CDR1 is SSHAT and CDR2 FNYEAQ (reference sequence). The CDR3 extends over 13 amino acids. Trimming took 4 bases from V and 8 from J, leaving 12 bases between them. This CDR3 is CASSSSRGDTIYF. CDR3 bases: TGTGCCAGCAGCTCCTCCAGGGGAGACACCATATATTTT.

This clonotype showed up many times. The chain joins TRBV5-4 to TRBJ1-4, with D unresolved. This CDR3 has 16 residues. Trimming left V 1 base short and J 11 bases short, with 21 bases between. Per germline, CDR1 SGHNT and CDR2 YYREEE (reference sequence). The CDR3 DNA reads as TGTGCCAGCAGCTTGTTTGGCGGGCAGAGATGGTCGAAACTGTTTTTT. This gives the protein CASSLFGGQRWSKLFF. The entire variable domain, with the rest obtained from reference TRBV5-4 and TRBJ1-4, is as follows: ETGVTQSPTHLIKTRGQQVTLRCSSQSGHNTVSWYQQALGQGPQFIFQYYREEENGRGNFPPRFSGLQFPNYSSELNVNALELDDSALYLCASSLFGGQRWSKLFFGSGTQLSVL.

This clonotype was observed many times. CDR3 nucleotides: TGCAGTGCCCGCACTTTCGCGACAGGGGGCTATGGCTACACCTTC. Translated: CSARTFATGGYGYTF. The chain is built from TRBV20-1 and TRBJ1-2, with 9 bases matching TRBD1. This CDR3 has 15 residues. Germline loops: CDR1 DFQATT, CDR2 SNEGSKA (reference sequence). J gave up 4 bases and V 6 bases, and 12 bases lay outside the gene matches.

This clonotype was recorded at least ten times. This chain connects TRBV2 to TRBJ2-7; D is perhaps TRBD1 (6 bases). The CDR3 contains 13 residues. Germline V gene sequence: CDR1 SNHLY, CDR2 FYNNEI. V lost 6 bases, J lost 1 base, and 10 bases lay in between. Written as DNA, the CDR3 is TGTGCCAGCAGAACCGGACAGTCCTACGAGCAGTACTTC. It is translated as CASRTGQSYEQYF.

This clonotype has ten or more counts. The chain links TRBV19 to TRBJ1-2, with 10 bases matching TRBD1. Trimming cost V 6 bases and J 8 bases; bases outside gene matches: 9. Per the germline V gene, CDR1 is LNHDA and CDR2 is SQIVND (reference sequence). The CDR3 contains 14 residues. CDR3 DNA: TGTGCCAGTAGATCCTTTGACAGGGGGCAGGGCTACACCTTC. Its translation: CASRSFDRGQGYTF.

V gene TRBV7-6 combines with J gene TRBJ1-1; no definite D call. CDR1 is SGHVS, CDR2 FNYEAQ, per germline. V gave up 5 bases and J gave up 11 bases, with 12 bases separating them. This CDR3 contains 11 residues. CDR3 bases: TGTGCCAGCAGCGATCAGAGGGAGGCTTTCTTT. Amino acid sequence: CASSDQREAFF.

V usage is TRBV15 and J usage is TRBJ2-1, with D perhaps given as TRBD1 or TRBD2 (6 bases each). Germline V gene data show CDR1 as LNHNV and CDR2 as YYDKDF (reference sequence). Deletions cut 1 base from V and 0 bases from J, with 13 bases between. The CDR3 has 17 amino acids. Written as DNA, the CDR3 is TGTGCCACCAGCAGAGGGGGGGCTGGGAGCTCCTACAATGAGCAGTTCTTC. Translating it yields CATSRGGAGSSYNEQFF. Complete variable domain (other parts from reference TRBV15 and TRBJ2-1): DAMVIQNPRYQVTQFGKPVTLSCSQTLNHNVMYWYQQKSSQAPKLLFHYYDKDFNNEADTPDNFQSRRPNTSFCFLDIRSPGLGDTAMYLCATSRGGAGSSYNEQFFGPGTRLTVL.

This chain connects TRBV7-9 to TRBJ2-7; D is unresolved. The CDR3 contains 14 residues. CDR1 is SEHNR, CDR2 FQNEAQ, per germline (reference sequence). Trimming took off 5 bases at V and 3 bases at J, with 14 bases between the two ends. Here the CDR3 reads CASSPEERYYEQYF. The CDR3 DNA is TGTGCCAGCAGCCCTGAGGAGAGATACTACGAGCAGTACTTC.

On this clonotype itself: A read error may produce the germline difference seen at one junction end. The J gene is TRBJ2-2, the V gene TRBV11-1, with 11 bases that match TRBD1. The CDR3 extends over 10 amino acids. Looked up from germline, CDR1 is SGHAT and CDR2 is FQDESV (reference sequence). DNA for the CDR3: TGTGCCAGCAGCGGAGGGACAGGGGGATTT. It encodes CASSGGTGGF.